Sequencing of this T cell receptor (beta chain) was carried out in a study of cytomegalovirus exposure and HLA in healthy donors. Donors were nominally healthy when sampled, though unrecorded immune exposures were likely. About this clone: Its cognate antigen is unknown.

13 Jbeta primers and 60 Vbeta primers were used for the PCR. TCRdb keeps only in-frame clones here, not all; method: immunoSEQ multiplex PCR. The sample totals approximately 72,000 clones. Study-level findings and limits: The presence/absence work took it that sequencing depth was about the same across donors. Reports state that TCR beta sequences accurately predicted most subjects' HLA-A and HLA-B alleles. The authors later linked a missense DCLRE1C variant to TCR beta V- and J-gene trimming.

Trimming removed 0 bases at V and 7 bases at J, with 10 bases between. The germline V gene has CDR1 SGHRS and CDR2 YFSETQ. This CDR3 spans 14 amino acids. Source material: PBMCs. The TCR was taken from a middle-aged man in good health and CMV-seronegative. This chain uses TRBV5-1 with TRBJ2-2; D call uncertain. The CDR3 DNA reads as TGCGCCAGCAGCTTGGACGTGTCAGACGGGGAGCTGTTTTTT. Residues: CASSLDVSDGELFF.